The present TCR beta chain was sequenced within a study of spatial heterogeneity in lung cancer. V lost 6 bases to trimming and J lost 8 bases, with 20 bases between them. Germline V CDR1 and CDR2: DFQATT, SNEGSKA (reference sequence). The CDR3 loop spans 14 amino acids. Described time point: blood at routine non-recurrence follow-up after resection. Unsorted whole RNA of tumor, nontumor lung or frozen PBMC was sequenced. Study conclusions and caveats: Ubiquitous expanded tumor TCRs showed up in blood more at resection than follow-up.

Concerning this clonotype: Antigen unknown.

TCR cDNA molecules each carried a unique molecular identifier. One entry per CDR3 protein results from TCRdb running MiXCR on the 5' RACE reads. The repertoire has approximately 20,000 distinct CDR3 sequences, about 10% of them found once; the top ten carry around 21%. This sample comprised PBMCs, obtained at follow-up. V is TRBV20-1 and J is TRBJ2-1, with D unresolved. The receptor comes from a male donor with early-stage non-small cell lung cancer. Written as DNA, the CDR3 is TGCAGTGCCACAAGGCGCGAGACGGTTGATGAGCAGTTCTTC. Translated, it gives CSATRRETVDEQFF.